These T cell receptor beta chains were read from a single sample in a study of cytomegalovirus exposure and HLA in healthy donors. Here immunoSEQ multiplex PCR was the method, and the copy in TCRdb shows in-frame clones only, minus some. The sample lists about 35,000 clones; roughly 84% were seen once. Sequencing was carried out using PBMCs. Receptor source: a woman between 18 and 29 years old in good health and CMV-seronegative. Each CDR3 is given with its conserved first and last residue. Fields, in order: CDR3 DNA, CDR3 protein, clone size, J gene, V gene, D gene. The D gene is left open where the match is weak. Clone size appears in some rows only: once, few, many, or a class for an expanded clone.

cdr3_nt: TGTGCCAGCAGCGAGGGAGCGTCGGGACTTGGCTACACCTTC; cdr3_aa: CASSEGASGLGYTF; clone_size: .; j_call: TRBJ1-2; v_call: TRBV7-9; d_call: .
cdr3_nt: TGCAGCGTCCTCGGGTATAGCGGGTCCTCCTACAATGAGCAGTTCTTC; cdr3_aa: CSVLGYSGSSYNEQFF; clone_size: .; j_call: TRBJ2-1; v_call: TRBV29-1; d_call: TRBD2
cdr3_nt: TGTGCCAGCAGCCCCCTCCCGGGACAGGGGCTAGAGACCCAGTACTTC; cdr3_aa: CASSPLPGQGLETQYF; clone_size: .; j_call: TRBJ2-5; v_call: TRBV7-3; d_call: TRBD1
cdr3_nt: TGTGCCAGTAGTATATCTGGGAGGAATTCCTACGAGCAGTACTTC; cdr3_aa: CASSISGRNSYEQYF; clone_size: .; j_call: TRBJ2-7; v_call: TRBV19; d_call: .
cdr3_nt: TGTGCCAGCAGCAACTTACTCGGGAAGAAGACCCAGTACTTC; cdr3_aa: CASSNLLGKKTQYF; clone_size: .; j_call: TRBJ2-5; v_call: TRBV27; d_call: .
cdr3_nt: TGTGCCAGCAGTGGCGGGACAGATGGTCCCAATGAGCAGTTCTTC; cdr3_aa: CASSGGTDGPNEQFF; clone_size: .; j_call: TRBJ2-1; v_call: TRBV6-4; d_call: .
cdr3_nt: TGTGCCAGCGCGGCGTCGGTTGGGGCCAACGTCCTGACTTTC; cdr3_aa: CASAASVGANVLTF; clone_size: .; j_call: TRBJ2-6; v_call: TRBV7-2; d_call: .
cdr3_nt: TGTGCCAGTAGTACGGGGGACAGGTACACTGAAGCTTTCTTT; cdr3_aa: CASSTGDRYTEAFF; clone_size: .; j_call: TRBJ1-1; v_call: TRBV19; d_call: TRBD1
cdr3_nt: TGTGCCAGCGGTACAAGCTCTGGAAACACCATATATTTT; cdr3_aa: CASGTSSGNTIYF; clone_size: .; j_call: TRBJ1-3; v_call: TRBV6-5; d_call: .
cdr3_nt: TGTGCCAGCAGCCTCAACAGGGATGAGGGCTACACCTTC; cdr3_aa: CASSLNRDEGYTF; clone_size: once; j_call: TRBJ1-2; v_call: TRBV7-9; d_call: .
cdr3_nt: TGTGCCAGCAGTTACGGACAGGGTAGGACCTACGAGCAGTACTTC; cdr3_aa: CASSYGQGRTYEQYF; clone_size: .; j_call: TRBJ2-7; v_call: TRBV6-5; d_call: TRBD1
cdr3_nt: TGTGCCAGCACCGGCGACAGGGGAAGAAACACCGGGGAGCTGTTTTTT; cdr3_aa: CASTGDRGRNTGELFF; clone_size: .; j_call: TRBJ2-2; v_call: TRBV7-8; d_call: TRBD1
cdr3_nt: TGTGCCAGCAGCCCTGGGACAGCCGGCCAAGAGACCCAGTACTTC; cdr3_aa: CASSPGTAGQETQYF; clone_size: .; j_call: TRBJ2-5; v_call: TRBV5-4; d_call: TRBD1
cdr3_nt: TGCGCCAGTACCCCGGGGGGACTAGCTTACAATGAGCAGTTCTTC; cdr3_aa: CASTPGGLAYNEQFF; clone_size: .; j_call: TRBJ2-1; v_call: TRBV5-1; d_call: TRBD2
cdr3_nt: TGTGCCAGCAGCCCCATGGGACTAGCGGAGGGCCCTGAGCAGTTCTTC; cdr3_aa: CASSPMGLAEGPEQFF; clone_size: .; j_call: TRBJ2-1; v_call: TRBV5-6; d_call: TRBD2
cdr3_nt: TGTGCCAGCAGCTTCGGGTATGAGCAGTTCTTC; cdr3_aa: CASSFGYEQFF; clone_size: .; j_call: TRBJ2-1; v_call: TRBV11-2; d_call: .
cdr3_nt: TGTGCCAGCAGTGAAAGGCGGCCTAGCACAGATACGCAGTATTTT; cdr3_aa: CASSERRPSTDTQYF; clone_size: .; j_call: TRBJ2-3; v_call: TRBV6-1; d_call: .
cdr3_nt: TGCGCCAGCAGCTTGGCCCTAGGGGCCTGGGAAGCTTTCTTT; cdr3_aa: CASSLALGAWEAFF; clone_size: .; j_call: TRBJ1-1; v_call: TRBV5-1; d_call: .
cdr3_nt: TGCGCCAGCAGCCAAAGACAGGGCATAGGGGAAAAACTGTTTTTT; cdr3_aa: CASSQRQGIGEKLFF; clone_size: .; j_call: TRBJ1-4; v_call: TRBV4-3; d_call: TRBD1
cdr3_nt: TGCGCCAGCAGCTTGGTAAGCGGGAACTACGAGCAGTACTTC; cdr3_aa: CASSLVSGNYEQYF; clone_size: .; j_call: TRBJ2-7; v_call: TRBV5-1; d_call: TRBD2
cdr3_nt: TGTGCCAGTAGTATTCGGGGAGTACTCTATGGCTACACCTTC; cdr3_aa: CASSIRGVLYGYTF; clone_size: .; j_call: TRBJ1-2; v_call: TRBV19; d_call: .
cdr3_nt: TGTGCCAGCACACAGGGATTTCACACTGAAGCTTTCTTT; cdr3_aa: CASTQGFHTEAFF; clone_size: .; j_call: TRBJ1-1; v_call: TRBV19; d_call: .
cdr3_nt: TGTGCCAGCAGTCAAGGGACTTCAGTGGATACGCAGTATTTT; cdr3_aa: CASSQGTSVDTQYF; clone_size: .; j_call: TRBJ2-3; v_call: TRBV28; d_call: .
cdr3_nt: TGTGCCAGCAGCTCCGTACTAGCCGGCTCCTACAATGAGCAGTTCTTC; cdr3_aa: CASSSVLAGSYNEQFF; clone_size: .; j_call: TRBJ2-1; v_call: TRBV28; d_call: .
cdr3_nt: TGTGCCAGTAGTATGGAGGCGTCCTCCTACAATGAGCAGTTCTTC; cdr3_aa: CASSMEASSYNEQFF; clone_size: .; j_call: TRBJ2-1; v_call: TRBV19; d_call: .
cdr3_nt: TGTGCCAGCAGTTGGGTGTGGGAGGGATACAATGAGCAGTTCTTC; cdr3_aa: CASSWVWEGYNEQFF; clone_size: .; j_call: TRBJ2-1; v_call: TRBV6-1; d_call: TRBD2
cdr3_nt: TGCGCCAGCAGCCAAAGAGGGCTTGGAAACACTGAAGCTTTCTTT; cdr3_aa: CASSQRGLGNTEAFF; clone_size: .; j_call: TRBJ1-1; v_call: TRBV4-1; d_call: .
cdr3_nt: TGTGCTAGTGGGACCCCAGAGGGCGGGAGTGTCTACAATGAGCAGTTCTTC; cdr3_aa: CASGTPEGGSVYNEQFF; clone_size: .; j_call: TRBJ2-1; v_call: TRBV12-5; d_call: TRBD2
cdr3_nt: TGTGCCAGCGCGAGGTCGAACTATGGCTACACCTTC; cdr3_aa: CASARSNYGYTF; clone_size: .; j_call: TRBJ1-2; v_call: TRBV6-1; d_call: .
cdr3_nt: TGTGCCAGCAGTAAGGATCGGAGGGAAAAACTGTTTTTT; cdr3_aa: CASSKDRREKLFF; clone_size: .; j_call: TRBJ1-4; v_call: TRBV28; d_call: .
cdr3_nt: TGTGCCAGTAGTACGGGACTACTATACAATGAGCAGTTCTTC; cdr3_aa: CASSTGLLYNEQFF; clone_size: .; j_call: TRBJ2-1; v_call: TRBV19; d_call: TRBD2
cdr3_nt: TGTGCCAGCACCATCCAACCAGGCGGGGGCGCCCAGGGGGAGCAGTTCTTC; cdr3_aa: CASTIQPGGGAQGEQFF; clone_size: .; j_call: TRBJ2-1; v_call: TRBV7-6; d_call: .
cdr3_nt: TGTGCCAGCAGCCCTAGGGGGAGCCTTGAAGAGACCCAGTACTTC; cdr3_aa: CASSPRGSLEETQYF; clone_size: .; j_call: TRBJ2-5; v_call: TRBV13; d_call: .
cdr3_nt: TGTGCCAGCAGCCAAGCGGCAGGGGGAAACACCATATATTTT; cdr3_aa: CASSQAAGGNTIYF; clone_size: once; j_call: TRBJ1-3; v_call: TRBV14; d_call: .
cdr3_nt: TGTGCCAGCAGCCCAAGGACAGGGGTATCCTACGAGCAGTACTTC; cdr3_aa: CASSPRTGVSYEQYF; clone_size: few; j_call: TRBJ2-7; v_call: TRBV7-6; d_call: TRBD1
cdr3_nt: TGTGCCACCAGCTTTGACACTTTTAACTATGGCTACACCTTC; cdr3_aa: CATSFDTFNYGYTF; clone_size: .; j_call: TRBJ1-2; v_call: TRBV15; d_call: .
cdr3_nt: TGTGCCAGCAGCCTCGGGAGGGCCTTTGAGCAGTACTTC; cdr3_aa: CASSLGRAFEQYF; clone_size: once; j_call: TRBJ2-7; v_call: TRBV7-6; d_call: TRBD2
cdr3_nt: TGTGCCATCAAAGGGGACAGGGGGAACACTGAAGCTTTCTTT; cdr3_aa: CAIKGDRGNTEAFF; clone_size: .; j_call: TRBJ1-1; v_call: TRBV10-3; d_call: TRBD1
cdr3_nt: TGTGCCACCAGCAAGGGGCGAGGCAATCAGCCCCAGCATTTT; cdr3_aa: CATSKGRGNQPQHF; clone_size: .; j_call: TRBJ1-5; v_call: TRBV15; d_call: .
cdr3_nt: TGTGCCAGCACCCTGAAAGGGGCCCTAGGCACCCATTCACCCCTCAACTTT; cdr3_aa: CASTLKGALGTHSPLNF; clone_size: once; j_call: TRBJ1-6; v_call: TRBV5-6; d_call: .
cdr3_nt: TGCAGTGCTAGAGAATCCGCTGAAGCTTTCTTT; cdr3_aa: CSARESAEAFF; clone_size: .; j_call: TRBJ1-1; v_call: TRBV20-1; d_call: .
cdr3_nt: TGTGCCAGCAGCTTCGGAGGGGCAACTAATGAAAAACTGTTTTTT; cdr3_aa: CASSFGGATNEKLFF; clone_size: .; j_call: TRBJ1-4; v_call: TRBV5-4; d_call: .
cdr3_nt: TGTGCCACCAGCCCCGGGGTACAGAGCATGAACACTGAAGCTTTCTTT; cdr3_aa: CATSPGVQSMNTEAFF; clone_size: .; j_call: TRBJ1-1; v_call: TRBV15; d_call: .
cdr3_nt: TGTGCCAGCAGACCCCAGGGGGTTTACGAGCAGTACTTC; cdr3_aa: CASRPQGVYEQYF; clone_size: .; j_call: TRBJ2-7; v_call: TRBV6-5; d_call: TRBD1
cdr3_nt: TGTGCCAGCAGCCAGGAAAGGTGGCGGCACTCACCCCTCCACTTT; cdr3_aa: CASSQERWRHSPLHF; clone_size: .; j_call: TRBJ1-6; v_call: TRBV14; d_call: .
cdr3_nt: TGTGCCAGCAGCTGGGACAGGACTAATGAAAAACTGTTTTTT; cdr3_aa: CASSWDRTNEKLFF; clone_size: .; j_call: TRBJ1-4; v_call: TRBV5-7; d_call: TRBD1
cdr3_nt: TGTGCCAGCAGTTACTCGGCCGACGAGGGTTCACCCCTCCACTTT; cdr3_aa: CASSYSADEGSPLHF; clone_size: .; j_call: TRBJ1-6; v_call: TRBV6-5; d_call: .
cdr3_nt: TGTGCCAGCAGTGAGGTCGGGAAGAGGGCGACAGATACGCAGTATTTT; cdr3_aa: CASSEVGKRATDTQYF; clone_size: .; j_call: TRBJ2-3; v_call: TRBV2; d_call: .
cdr3_nt: TGTGCCAGCAGCTTAGCGGGAGGCCACCTAGAGCAGTACTTC; cdr3_aa: CASSLAGGHLEQYF; clone_size: .; j_call: TRBJ2-5; v_call: TRBV5-4; d_call: TRBD2
cdr3_nt: TGTGCCAGCAGCCGGGACAGCAAGAACTATGGCTACACCTTC; cdr3_aa: CASSRDSKNYGYTF; clone_size: .; j_call: TRBJ1-2; v_call: TRBV14; d_call: TRBD1
cdr3_nt: TGCGCCAGCAGCTCTCCTGCAACTAATGAAAAACTGTTTTTT; cdr3_aa: CASSSPATNEKLFF; clone_size: .; j_call: TRBJ1-4; v_call: TRBV5-1; d_call: .
cdr3_nt: TGTGCCAGCAGCCCCGGGACTCCTTTTGGCTACACCTTC; cdr3_aa: CASSPGTPFGYTF; clone_size: .; j_call: TRBJ1-2; v_call: TRBV9; d_call: .
cdr3_nt: TGTGCCAGCAGCACCACAGGGTCGGCTGGTGGAAACACCATATATTTT; cdr3_aa: CASSTTGSAGGNTIYF; clone_size: .; j_call: TRBJ1-3; v_call: TRBV7-9; d_call: .
cdr3_nt: TGTGCCAGCAGCTTAGCGCGGGGGGAACATCGGGTGACCCAGTACTTC; cdr3_aa: CASSLARGEHRVTQYF; clone_size: .; j_call: TRBJ2-5; v_call: TRBV11-2; d_call: TRBD2
cdr3_nt: TGTGCCAGTAGTGGGGGACAGGGTCCTTCCTACGAGCAGTACTTC; cdr3_aa: CASSGGQGPSYEQYF; clone_size: .; j_call: TRBJ2-7; v_call: TRBV19; d_call: TRBD1
cdr3_nt: TGTGCCAGCTCACCAGGACAGCTGACTAACTATGGCTACACCTTC; cdr3_aa: CASSPGQLTNYGYTF; clone_size: .; j_call: TRBJ1-2; v_call: TRBV18; d_call: .
cdr3_nt: TGTGCTAGTGCCCTCGGTTCTATTTCGGGCGAGCAGTACTTC; cdr3_aa: CASALGSISGEQYF; clone_size: .; j_call: TRBJ2-7; v_call: TRBV12-5; d_call: .
cdr3_nt: TGTGCCAGCAGCGGGACTAGCGGGGGGGCCCCAGATACGCAGTATTTT; cdr3_aa: CASSGTSGGAPDTQYF; clone_size: few; j_call: TRBJ2-3; v_call: TRBV13; d_call: TRBD2